Following are 22 T cell receptor beta chains from one sample sequenced in a study of cytomegalovirus exposure and HLA in healthy donors. PCR involved 60 Vbeta and 13 Jbeta primers. Method: immunoSEQ multiplex PCR; TCRdb's copy keeps in-frame clones and lacks some. The sample has tens of thousands of clones, roughly 80% seen once. The sequencing input was PBMCs. These TCRs come from a woman aged 30 to 39 in good health and CMV-seronegative.

This clone was seen a single time. The chain recombines TRBV15 with TRBJ2-5, with 7 bases fitting TRBD1. This CDR3 is built from 14 residues. Germline assignment: CDR1 LNHNV and CDR2 YYDKDF (reference sequence). J lost 2 bases, V lost 3 bases, and 3 bases had no gene match. This CDR3 reads CATSRTGSQETQYF. The CDR3 DNA follows: TGTGCCACCAGCAGGACAGGGAGTCAAGAGACCCAGTACTTC.

The DNA of the CDR3 is TGTGCCAGCAGGGCCGGACAGGGCAATTCACCCCTCCACTTT. Translation: CASRAGQGNSPLHF. The V call is TRBV28, the J call TRBJ1-6; TRBD1 matches 8 bases. Germline trimming cut 6 bases from V and 7 bases from J; bases unmatched to any gene: 5. The CDR3 extends over 14 amino acids. CDR1 is MDHEN, CDR2 SYDVKM, per germline.

The J gene is TRBJ2-3, the V gene TRBV27; 7 bases align to TRBD1. The CDR3 has 16 residues. Germline CDR1 MNHEY, CDR2 SMNVEV (reference sequence). Trimming removed 6 bases from V and 2 bases from J; junction bases left unmatched: 11. CDR3 DNA sequence: TGTGCCAGCAGCCGAGGGGGCCAGGGTTTCACAGATACGCAGTATTTT. Translated: CASSRGGQGFTDTQYF.

The chain uses TRBV4-1 and TRBJ1-2; the D is unclear. The germline V and J ends were trimmed by 2 bases and 12 bases, with 16 bases remaining between them. The CDR3 totals 13 residues. Germline-derived CDR1 and CDR2 are MGHRA and YSYEKL. The CDR3 region has the DNA TGCGCCAGCAGCCAACAATTGGAGTCGAGGAACACCTTC. Translation: CASSQQLESRNTF.

This sequence joins TRBV27 and TRBJ1-4; 7 nucleotides line up with TRBD1. V was clipped by 1 base and J by 5 bases; unmatched bases: 10. Germline CDR1 and CDR2: MNHEY and SMNVEV (reference sequence). The CDR3 consists of 17 residues. CDR3 region: CASSLLGSRDSNEKLFF. The CDR3 coding sequence is TGTGCCAGCAGTTTATTGGGGTCCCGGGACAGCAATGAAAAACTGTTTTTT. Full variable domain (remainder filled in from reference TRBV27 and TRBJ1-4): EAQVTQNPRYLITVTGKKLTVTCSQNMNHEYMSWYRQDPGLGLRQIYYSMNVEVTDKGDVPEGYKVSRKEKRNFPLILESPSPNQTSLYFCASSLLGSRDSNEKLFFGSGTQLSVL.

This clone turned up a few times. The genes are TRBV5-1 and TRBJ2-7; maybe TRBD1 (6 bases). Per the germline V gene, CDR1 is SGHRS and CDR2 is YFSETQ. Trimming left V 2 bases short and J 4 bases short, with 13 bases between. The CDR3 sequence is 14 residues long. The CDR3 nucleotides read TGCGCCAGCAGCTTCACAGGCCAGGGGTACGAGCAGTACTTC. Amino acids: CASSFTGQGYEQYF. Full variable domain (remainder filled in from reference TRBV5-1 and TRBJ2-7): KAGVTQTPRYLIKTRGQQVTLSCSPISGHRSVSWYQQTPGQGLQFLFEYFSETQRNKGNFPGRFSGRQFSNSRSEMNVSTLELGDSALYLCASSFTGQGYEQYFGPGTRLTVT.

The chain uses TRBV7-2 and TRBJ2-7; the match to TRBD1 covers 11 bases. Germline values: CDR1 SGHTA, CDR2 FQGNSA. The CDR3 has 17 amino acids. V lost 5 bases to trimming and J lost 3 bases; unmatched junction nucleotides: 12. The CDR3 DNA reads as TGTGCCAGCAGCACGCACCGGGACAGGGGGGACCTCTACGAGCAGTACTTC. Translated, it gives CASSTHRDRGDLYEQYF. The variable domain in full, completed from reference TRBV7-2 and TRBJ2-7, reads GAGVSQSPSNKVTEKGKDVELRCDPISGHTALYWYRQSLGQGLEFLIYFQGNSAPDKSGLPSDRFSAERTGGSVSTLTIQRTQQEDSAVYLCASSTHRDRGDLYEQYFGPGTRLTVT.

CDR3 in amino acids: CASSRAGLTYEQYF. DNA for the CDR3: TGTGCCAGCAGTCGAGCGGGCCTAACCTACGAGCAGTACTTC. The chain is built from TRBV27 and TRBJ2-7; D might be TRBD2 (6 bases). Trimming stripped 5 bases from V and 2 bases from J, with 13 bases between. CDR3 length: 14 residues. Looked up from germline, CDR1 is MNHEY and CDR2 is SMNVEV (reference sequence).

This chain links TRBV6-1 with TRBJ1-5, with D possibly being TRBD1 (6 bases). This CDR3 is 15 amino acids long. V dropped 6 bases and J dropped 3 bases, with 15 bases sitting between them. Germline loops: CDR1 MNHNS, CDR2 SASEGT. The CDR3 spells CASSDQPGANQPQHF. Here the CDR3 DNA reads TGTGCCAGCAGCGACCAACCAGGGGCCAATCAGCCCCAGCATTTT.

This clone was recorded only once. The genes are TRBV9 and TRBJ2-2, with 9 bases aligning to TRBD2. V shed 0 bases and J 2 bases; nucleotides not matched to a gene: 2. The CDR3 loop spans 16 amino acids. Germline CDR1 is SGDLS and CDR2 is YYNGEE. CDR3 loop: CASSVVLAGNTGELFF. The CDR3 region has the DNA TGTGCCAGCAGCGTAGTGCTAGCGGGAAACACCGGGGAGCTGTTTTTT.

The rearrangement links TRBV27 to TRBJ1-4; no definite D call. This CDR3 is built from 15 residues. Germline V lookup: CDR1 MNHEY, CDR2 SMNVEV (reference sequence). The V and J ends lost 7 bases and 1 base respectively, with 13 bases between them. The DNA of the CDR3 is TGTGCCAGCAATCCCCGCGGGGAAACTAATGAAAAACTGTTTTTT. Its translation is CASNPRGETNEKLFF.

This rearrangement joins TRBV25-1 to TRBJ2-6, with TRBD1 identical over 7 bases. The germline CDR1 and CDR2 sequences are MGHDK and SYGVNS. Germline trimming cut 6 bases from V and 2 bases from J; bases unmatched to any gene: 1. The CDR3 has 14 amino acids. The CDR3 DNA follows: TGTGCCAGCAGGCAGGGGGCTGGGGCCAACGTCCTGACTTTC. This gives the protein CASRQGAGANVLTF.

V usage is TRBV28 and J usage is TRBJ2-2; 7 nucleotides match TRBD2. Germline V gene sequence: CDR1 MDHEN, CDR2 SYDVKM. The CDR3 is 15 amino acids. J lost 8 bases, V lost 4 bases, and 10 bases had no gene match. In DNA form, the CDR3 reads TGTGCCAGCAGTTCAAAGCGGGGTATAGCGGGGGAGCTGTTTTTT. Translated: CASSSKRGIAGELFF.

The chain recombines TRBV7-2 with TRBJ1-5; a possible D gene is TRBD1 (5 bases). V was shortened by 4 bases and J by 10 bases, with 17 bases between the two germline ends. Germline loops: CDR1 SGHTA, CDR2 FQGNSA. The CDR3 extends over 14 amino acids. This chain's CDR3 is CASSSGLPGGPQHF. The CDR3 region has the DNA TGTGCCAGCAGCTCTGGGCTCCCCGGGGGACCCCAGCATTTT.

As DNA, the CDR3 is TGTGCCAGCAGCGCCCGGACAGAAATAACTTCATACGAGCAGTACTTC. Protein: CASSARTEITSYEQYF. This chain links TRBV21-1 with TRBJ2-7; the table assigns TRBD1, which was not confirmed against the DNA. TRBV21-1 is listed as a pseudogene. This CDR3 region has 16 residues.

This sequence joins TRBV5-1 and TRBJ1-1, with TRBD1 matching 8 bases. After removal of 0 bases from V and 1 base from J, the junction contained 5 bases not matched to a gene. The CDR3 is 16 residues long. From germline, CDR1 is SGHRS and CDR2 YFSETQ. The CDR3 here is CASSLVTGAGNTEAFF. The CDR3 DNA sequence: TGCGCCAGCAGCTTGGTGACAGGGGCCGGGAACACTGAAGCTTTCTTT.

The J gene is TRBJ2-3, the V gene TRBV6-1, with 8 bases fitting TRBD2. The germline V gene has CDR1 MNHNS and CDR2 SASEGT. Trimming cost V 3 bases and J 0 bases; bases outside gene matches: 5. The CDR3 extends over 16 amino acids. The CDR3 DNA reads as TGTGCCAGCAGTGATTTGGCGGGGGGAAGCACAGATACGCAGTATTTT. This sequence encodes CASSDLAGGSTDTQYF.

This clone was seen just once. The rearrangement joins TRBV9 to TRBJ2-1; 7 nucleotides agree with TRBD2. The CDR3 is 16 residues long. The V gene end was trimmed by 0 bases and the J gene end by 3 bases; junction bases not matched to a gene: 6. The germline gives CDR1 SGDLS, CDR2 YYNGEE. The CDR3 reads CASSVATWGGYNEQFF. The CDR3 DNA reads as TGTGCCAGCAGCGTAGCTACGTGGGGGGGCTACAATGAGCAGTTCTTC.

The gene calls are TRBV7-9 and TRBJ1-4; a weak D match, TRBD1 (6 bases). The CDR3 contains 15 residues. Germline assignment: CDR1 SEHNR and CDR2 FQNEAQ (reference sequence). Trimming stripped 1 base from V and 8 bases from J, with 14 bases between. In DNA form, the CDR3 reads TGTGCCAGCAGCTTAGGGGCAGGGGTGAACGAAAAACTGTTTTTT. Encoded protein: CASSLGAGVNEKLFF.

The chain is built from TRBV5-6 and TRBJ2-3; no clear D. The CDR3 contains 15 residues. Trimming cost V 5 bases and J 2 bases, with 15 bases left between them. Germline CDR1 and CDR2: SGHDT and YYEEEE. DNA for the CDR3: TGTGCCAGCAGTTCCGATCCCCTATCCACAGATACGCAGTATTTT. It yields the protein CASSSDPLSTDTQYF.

The chain has TRBV21-1 and TRBJ2-2; TRBD2, the table's D call, was not compared with the DNA. TRBV21-1 is a documented pseudogene. The CDR3 contains 19 residues. The chain's CDR3 is CASSRKPGLAGAGTGELFF. CDR3 DNA: TGTGCCAGCAGCAGAAAACCGGGACTAGCGGGAGCGGGCACCGGGGAGCTGTTTTTT.

This chain uses TRBV7-8 with TRBJ2-3; possible D gene TRBD2, 6 bases. V lost 0 bases, J lost 3 bases, and 19 bases lay in between. This CDR3 is built from 18 residues. The germline V gene has CDR1 SGHVS and CDR2 FQNEAQ. The CDR3, as DNA: TGTGCCAGCAGCTTAGCTGAGGGTAGCCGGAGGGCTACAGATACGCAGTATTTT. Protein: CASSLAEGSRRATDTQYF. The complete variable domain, with remaining parts taken from reference TRBV7-8 and TRBJ2-3, reads GAGVSQSPRYKVAKRGQDVALRCDPISGHVSLFWYQQALGQGPEFLTYFQNEAQLDKSGLPSDRFFAERPEGSVSTLKIQRTQQEDSAVYLCASSLAEGSRRATDTQYFGPGTRLTVL.